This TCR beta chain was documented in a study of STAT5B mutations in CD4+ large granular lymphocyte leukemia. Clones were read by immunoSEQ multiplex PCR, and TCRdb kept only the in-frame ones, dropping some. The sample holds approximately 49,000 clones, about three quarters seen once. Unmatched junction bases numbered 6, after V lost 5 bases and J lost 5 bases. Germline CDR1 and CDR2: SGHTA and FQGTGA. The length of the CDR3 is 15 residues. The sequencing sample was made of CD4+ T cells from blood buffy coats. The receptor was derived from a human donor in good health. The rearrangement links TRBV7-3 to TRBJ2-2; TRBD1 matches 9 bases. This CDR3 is CASSNRGQGTGELFF. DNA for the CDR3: TGTGCCAGCAGCAACCGGGGACAGGGTACCGGGGAGCTGTTTTTT.